The T cell receptor beta chain under discussion was sequenced for a study of graft-versus-host responses after intestinal transplantation (dated by TCRdb to about 2021). A note on the overall study: The transplants that recipients got were multivisceral, liver-intestinal, or isolated intestinal. Alloreactive clones were identified by sequencing pre-transplant mixed lymphocyte reaction products and comparing these products with unstimulated pre-transplant donor and recipient T cells. Donor T cell macrochimerism was defined as a peak of at least 4% donor T cells among recipient peripheral blood mononuclear cells. Every recipient was given anti-thymocyte globulin induction, then maintenance tacrolimus and steroids for roughly 3 years. The cohort enrolled about 23 intestinal transplant recipients, one of whom was a retransplant, and a few patients without pretransplant specimens were excluded. After intestinal transplantation, graft-versus-host and host-versus-graft alloreactive T cell clones were followed in the graft, circulation and bone marrow using bulk TCR-beta CDR3 sequencing. Rather than being sequenced by the commercial service, samples from a few later patients were sequenced in-house on an Illumina MiSeq and processed with MiXCR. Beyond this particular receptor, the publication reports: In the allografts of patients with donor T cell macrochimerism, GvH to HvG T cell clonal ratios were high. GvH clones turned up in recipient bone marrow, with some appearing earlier in ileal mucosa or blood, a pattern consistent with an intestinal mucosal origin. Early after transplant, peak levels of circulating GvH clones were associated with declines in HvG clones. The conclusions were limited by the relatively low number and heterogeneity of the intestinal transplant patients.

The time point label, read with the paper, signifies: cells obtained before transplantation from donor or recipient. CD3+CD4+ and CD3+CD8+ populations were FACS-sorted from unstimulated pre-transplant donor and recipient cells taken from spleen or lymph nodes. The library was made by the immunoSEQ multiplex PCR assay. For most patients, genomic DNA was isolated using the Qiagen DNeasy Blood and Tissue Kit and was shipped frozen to Adaptive Biotechnologies for TCR sequencing. For most patients, genomic DNA was subjected to high-throughput TCR-beta CDR3 sequencing by Adaptive Biotechnologies. The authors' analysis ran thus. TCR sequencing data for approximately 19 patients were retrieved from Adaptive's ImmunoSEQ software; three other patients were processed with MiXCR and VDJtools. To correct CD4 versus CD8 sorting errors, any sequence found in both subsets at a frequency ratio below 5:1 was removed. CDR3 nucleotide sequences shared between donor and recipient were removed because the origin of such sequences could not be assigned. To count as alloreactive, a clone needed at least 2-fold expansion over unstimulated cells and a minimum CFSE-low frequency of 0.002% (template counts) or 0.001% (read counts). A clone was considered mappable if detected in the sequenced pre-transplant spleen, lymph node, or MLR CFSE-low populations of the donor or recipient. Cumulative frequency of alloreactive clones was calculated as a percentage of all sequences weighted by copy number. Entries here come from immuneACCESS through TCRdb and include only in-frame sequences with V and J called. Some clones fail to appear in such tables; in the studies checked, an unresolved V gene covers under half of the shortfall, and the cause of the remainder is unknown. V, J and clone size derive from that table, while D and trimming were established from the DNA sequence. This sample lists tens of thousands of clones; approximately 90% were detected once. The top ten clones comprise 7.6% of the sample.

The CDR3 covers 15 residues, taking in both the cysteine and the phenylalanine. Here the CDR3 DNA is all that survives: 45 bases in frame from base 1. From the germline V gene, CDR1 is SGHDT and CDR2 is YYEEEE. Relative to germline, V is 7 bases shorter and J is 5 bases shorter, with 19 bases between their ends. Comment on this clone: The antigen it binds to is not known. Per-base qualities were not stored, and no clone one base away is much larger.

The clonotype originates from a human donor who was the organ donor for an intestinal transplant. Here the sequenced sample was unstimulated CD8+ T cells sorted from spleen or lymph node cells, taken before transplant. The chain uses TRBV5-6 and TRBJ1-5; the D gene is not confidently resolved. The DNA is TGTGCCAGCTCTTTCTGGACCTCTTTTGATCAGCCCCAGCATTTT. This translates into CASSFWTSFDQPQHF.